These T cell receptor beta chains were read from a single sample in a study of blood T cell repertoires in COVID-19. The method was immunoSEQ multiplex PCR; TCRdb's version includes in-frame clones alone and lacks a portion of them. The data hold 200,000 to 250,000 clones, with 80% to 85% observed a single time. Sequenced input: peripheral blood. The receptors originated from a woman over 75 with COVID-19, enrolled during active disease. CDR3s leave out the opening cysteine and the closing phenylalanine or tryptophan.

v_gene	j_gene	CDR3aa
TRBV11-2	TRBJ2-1	ASSLDVLPNEQF
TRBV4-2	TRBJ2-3	ASSQAQGTSTDTQY
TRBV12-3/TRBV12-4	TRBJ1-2	ASTGQGDYGYT
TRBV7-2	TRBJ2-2	ASTLILMAGGRGLF
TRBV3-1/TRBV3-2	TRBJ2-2	ASSQGLAGVTGELF
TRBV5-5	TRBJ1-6	ASSSQEGTLSGALH
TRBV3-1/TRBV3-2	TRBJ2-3	ASSRGGGSDTQY
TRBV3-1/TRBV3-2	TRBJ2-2	ASSQGLALFGELF
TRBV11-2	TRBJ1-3	ASSQGALNTIY
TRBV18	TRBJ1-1	ASSPQRESTEAF
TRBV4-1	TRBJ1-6	ASSQEAGDYNSPLH
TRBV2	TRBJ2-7	ASMQAGASYEQY
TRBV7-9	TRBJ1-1	ASRSRAGGNTEAF
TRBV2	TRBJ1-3	ASSGGGRNTIY
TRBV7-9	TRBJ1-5	ASSTISGSPQH
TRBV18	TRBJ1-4	ASSRANRATNEKLF
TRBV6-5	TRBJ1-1	ASRRGNTEAF
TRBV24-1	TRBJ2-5	ATSDPQGGQETQY
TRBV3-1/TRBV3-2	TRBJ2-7	ASSQGLVWEQY
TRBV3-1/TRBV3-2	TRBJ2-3	ASSQDSPSGDTQY
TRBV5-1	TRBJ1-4	ASSREGWTGEKLF
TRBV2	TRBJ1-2	ASSSGKNYGYT
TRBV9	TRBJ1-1	ASSVGVLTEAF
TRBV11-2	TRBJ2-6	ASSLVFSTPGANVLT
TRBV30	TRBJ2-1	AWNIAGENEQF
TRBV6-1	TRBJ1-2	ASSERAGQDIYGYT
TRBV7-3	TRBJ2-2	ASTLEAGRGLNTGELF
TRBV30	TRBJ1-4	AWSQDSFNEKLF
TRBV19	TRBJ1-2	ASSMGLLAGGNYGYT
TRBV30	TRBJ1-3	AWGQAGNTIY
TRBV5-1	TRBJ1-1	ASSALDYTEAF
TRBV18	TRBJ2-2	ASSPRGRRQDGELF
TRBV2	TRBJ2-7	ASTRSGLVEQY
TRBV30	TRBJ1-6	AWNKGGRDSPLH
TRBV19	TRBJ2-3	ASSSPGSGRTDTQY
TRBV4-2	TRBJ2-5	ASRMTSGGRETQY
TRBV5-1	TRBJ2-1	ASRHRTSGTGAGNEQF
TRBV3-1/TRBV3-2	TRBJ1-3	ASNQRGTGNTIY
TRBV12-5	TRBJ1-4	ASGPGQGNEKLF
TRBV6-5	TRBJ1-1	ASSYSFIGVNTEAF
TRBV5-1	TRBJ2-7	ASSQGQGSTYEQY
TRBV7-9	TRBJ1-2	ASSYDDSDGYT
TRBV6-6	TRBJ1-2	ASSPENNYGYT
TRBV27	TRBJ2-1	ATFSGRVFNEQF
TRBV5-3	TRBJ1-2	ARSLGQNYGYT
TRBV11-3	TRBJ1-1	ASSLGPTRQAF
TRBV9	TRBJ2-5	ASSSGPWDSGETQY
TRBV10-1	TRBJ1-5	ASTETRVEAQPQH
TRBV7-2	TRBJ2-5	ASSSRPGLQETQY
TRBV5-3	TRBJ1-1	ARNGAWVEV
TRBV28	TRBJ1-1	ASRGQGASLNTEAF
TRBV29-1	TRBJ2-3	SVAPGSGATDTQY
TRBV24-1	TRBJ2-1	ATSDQTGANNEQF
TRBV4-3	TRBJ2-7	ASSRGQGPYEQY
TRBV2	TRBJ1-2	ASSLSLQGEGGYT
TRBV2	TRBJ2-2	ARRTSGNGELF
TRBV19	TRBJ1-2	ASTNGAGVGYGYT
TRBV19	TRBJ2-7	ASSPGTSGGNLYEQY
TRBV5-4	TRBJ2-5	ASSLAGGQKETQY